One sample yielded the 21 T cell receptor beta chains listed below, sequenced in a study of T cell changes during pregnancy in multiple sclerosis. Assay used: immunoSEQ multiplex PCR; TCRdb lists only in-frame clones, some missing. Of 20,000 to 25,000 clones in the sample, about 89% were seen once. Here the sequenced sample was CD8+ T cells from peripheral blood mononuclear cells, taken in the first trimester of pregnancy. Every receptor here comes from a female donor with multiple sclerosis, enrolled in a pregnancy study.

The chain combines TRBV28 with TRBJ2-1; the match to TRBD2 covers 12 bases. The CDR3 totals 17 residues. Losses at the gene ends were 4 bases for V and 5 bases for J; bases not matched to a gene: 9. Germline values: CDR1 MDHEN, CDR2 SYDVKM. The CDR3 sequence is CASSSWTSGKNNNEQFF. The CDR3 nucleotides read TGTGCCAGCAGTTCTTGGACTAGCGGGAAAAATAACAATGAGCAGTTCTTC.

The CDR3 bases are TGCAGCGTTGCGTTGCGTAGCGGGAGCCCCACGGATACGCAGTATTTT. Encoded protein: CSVALRSGSPTDTQYF. The rearrangement joins TRBV29-1 to TRBJ2-3; 9 nucleotides align to TRBD2. The germline V gene has CDR1 SQVTM and CDR2 ANQGSEA. The V and J ends lost 4 bases and 6 bases, in that order; junction bases with no gene match: 14. The CDR3 has 16 amino acids.

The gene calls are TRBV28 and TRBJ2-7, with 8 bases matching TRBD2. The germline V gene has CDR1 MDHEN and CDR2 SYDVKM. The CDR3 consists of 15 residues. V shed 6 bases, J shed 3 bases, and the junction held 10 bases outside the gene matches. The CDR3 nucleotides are TGTGCCAGCAGCTCGTCCCCGGGGGGGGACTACGAGCAGTACTTC. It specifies CASSSSPGGDYEQYF.

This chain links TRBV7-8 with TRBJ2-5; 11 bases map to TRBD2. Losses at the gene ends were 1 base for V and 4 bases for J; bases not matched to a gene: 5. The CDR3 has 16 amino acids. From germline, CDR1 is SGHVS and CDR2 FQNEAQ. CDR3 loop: CASSLGTSGSRETQYF. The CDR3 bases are TGTGCCAGCAGCTTAGGAACTAGCGGGAGCCGAGAGACCCAGTACTTC.

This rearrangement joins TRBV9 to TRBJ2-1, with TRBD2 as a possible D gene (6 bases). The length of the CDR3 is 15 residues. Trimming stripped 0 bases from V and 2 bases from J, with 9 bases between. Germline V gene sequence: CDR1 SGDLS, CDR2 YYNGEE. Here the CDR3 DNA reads TGTGCCAGCAGCGTAGCGGGAGCGACCTACAATGAGCAGTTCTTC. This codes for CASSVAGATYNEQFF. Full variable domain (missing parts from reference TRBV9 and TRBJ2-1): DSGVTQTPKHLITATGQRVTLRCSPRSGDLSVYWYQQSLDQGLQFLIQYYNGEERAKGNILERFSAQQFPDLHSELNLSSLELGDSALYFCASSVAGATYNEQFFGPGTRLTVL.

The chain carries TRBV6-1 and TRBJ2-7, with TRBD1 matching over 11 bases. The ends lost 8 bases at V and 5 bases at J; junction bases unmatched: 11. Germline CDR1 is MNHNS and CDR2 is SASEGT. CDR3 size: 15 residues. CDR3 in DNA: TGTGCCAGCGCAACCGGGACAGGGGGTTTTGACGAGCAGTACTTC. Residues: CASATGTGGFDEQYF.

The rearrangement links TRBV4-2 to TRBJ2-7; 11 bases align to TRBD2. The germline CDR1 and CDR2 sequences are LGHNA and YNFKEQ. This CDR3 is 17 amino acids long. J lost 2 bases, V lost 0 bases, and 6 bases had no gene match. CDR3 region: CASSQEASGRPTYEQYF. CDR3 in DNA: TGTGCCAGCAGCCAAGAGGCTAGCGGGAGGCCAACCTACGAGCAGTACTTC.

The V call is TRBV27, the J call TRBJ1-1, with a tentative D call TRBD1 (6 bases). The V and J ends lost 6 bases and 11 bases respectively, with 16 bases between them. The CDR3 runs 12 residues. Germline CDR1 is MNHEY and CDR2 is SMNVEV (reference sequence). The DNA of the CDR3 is TGTGCCAGCAGCACTCCAACAGGGAAGGCTTTCTTT. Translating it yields CASSTPTGKAFF.

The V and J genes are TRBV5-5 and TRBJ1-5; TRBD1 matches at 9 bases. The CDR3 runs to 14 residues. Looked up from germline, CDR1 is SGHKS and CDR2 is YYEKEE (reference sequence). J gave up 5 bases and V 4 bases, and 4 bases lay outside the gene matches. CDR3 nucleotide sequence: TGTGCCAGCAGCGCCGGGACAGGGTATCAGCCCCAGCATTTT. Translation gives CASSAGTGYQPQHF.

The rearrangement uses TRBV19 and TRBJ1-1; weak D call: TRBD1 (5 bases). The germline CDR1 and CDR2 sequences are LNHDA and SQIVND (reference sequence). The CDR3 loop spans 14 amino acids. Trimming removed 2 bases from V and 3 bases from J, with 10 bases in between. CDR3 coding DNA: TGTGCCAGTAGTATATCGGGGGAAGACACTGAAGCTTTCTTT. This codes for CASSISGEDTEAFF.

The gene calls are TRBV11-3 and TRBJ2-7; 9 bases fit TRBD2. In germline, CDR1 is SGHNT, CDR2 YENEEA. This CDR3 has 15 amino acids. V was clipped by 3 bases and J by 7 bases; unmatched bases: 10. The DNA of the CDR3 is TGTGCCAGCAGCTTGTTGCGGGAGGGCCAGTGGGAGCAGTACTTC. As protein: CASSLLREGQWEQYF. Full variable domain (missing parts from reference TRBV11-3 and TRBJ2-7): EAGVVQSPRYKIIEKKQPVAFWCNPISGHNTLYWYLQNLGQGPELLIRYENEEAVDDSQLPKDRFSAERLKGVDSTLKIQPAELGDSAVYLCASSLLREGQWEQYFGPGTRLTVT.

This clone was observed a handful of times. The CDR3 loop reads CASSQDRQGNSYEQYF. The CDR3 DNA reads TGCGCCAGCAGCCAAGATCGACAGGGGAACTCCTACGAGCAGTACTTC. This rearrangement joins TRBV4-3 to TRBJ2-7; TRBD1 aligns across 8 bases. The CDR3 contains 16 residues. With 0 bases clipped from V and 0 bases from J, the junction kept 4 bases outside the gene matches. Germline V gene data show CDR1 as LGHNA and CDR2 as YSLEER.

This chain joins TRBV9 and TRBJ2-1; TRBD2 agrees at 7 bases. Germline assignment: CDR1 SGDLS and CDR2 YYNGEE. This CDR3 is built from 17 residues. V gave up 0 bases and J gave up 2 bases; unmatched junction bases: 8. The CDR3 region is CASSVGGGGSTYNEQFF. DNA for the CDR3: TGTGCCAGCAGCGTAGGGGGGGGAGGATCAACCTACAATGAGCAGTTCTTC.

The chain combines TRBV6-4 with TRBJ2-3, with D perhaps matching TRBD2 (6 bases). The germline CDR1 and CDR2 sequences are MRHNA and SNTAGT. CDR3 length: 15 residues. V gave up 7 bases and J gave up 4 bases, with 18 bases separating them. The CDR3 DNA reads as TGTGCCAGCAATTCTTGGGACTTGGCCCCAGATACGCAGTATTTT. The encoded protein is CASNSWDLAPDTQYF.

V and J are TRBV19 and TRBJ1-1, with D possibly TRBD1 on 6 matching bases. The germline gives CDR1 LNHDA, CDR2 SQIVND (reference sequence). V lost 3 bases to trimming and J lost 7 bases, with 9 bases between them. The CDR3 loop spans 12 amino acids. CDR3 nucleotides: TGTGCCAGTAGTATCGGACAGATTGAAGCTTTCTTT. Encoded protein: CASSIGQIEAFF.

As DNA, the CDR3 is TGTGCCAGCAGCCATGTGAGTGACACTGAAGCTTTCTTT. Translation gives CASSHVSDTEAFF. The chain uses TRBV9 and TRBJ1-1; D gene ambiguous. The germline V and J ends were trimmed by 4 bases and 3 bases, with 10 bases remaining between them. Germline V CDR1 and CDR2: SGDLS, YYNGEE. The CDR3 loop spans 13 amino acids.

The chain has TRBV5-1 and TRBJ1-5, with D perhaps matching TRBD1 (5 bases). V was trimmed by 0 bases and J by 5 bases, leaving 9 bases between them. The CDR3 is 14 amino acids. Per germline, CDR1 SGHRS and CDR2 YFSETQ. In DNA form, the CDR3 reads TGCGCCAGCAGCTTGGAGGGGCGCGATCAGCCCCAGCATTTT. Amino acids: CASSLEGRDQPQHF.

CDR3 sequence reads: CASRPGLSYEQYF. The CDR3 bases are TGTGCCAGCAGACCAGGGCTCTCCTACGAGCAGTACTTC. The chain links TRBV6-5 to TRBJ2-7; perhaps TRBD1 as D (5 bases). Germline V gene sequence: CDR1 MNHEY, CDR2 SVGAGI. This CDR3 is 13 amino acids long. Deletions cut 6 bases from V and 0 bases from J, with 9 bases between.

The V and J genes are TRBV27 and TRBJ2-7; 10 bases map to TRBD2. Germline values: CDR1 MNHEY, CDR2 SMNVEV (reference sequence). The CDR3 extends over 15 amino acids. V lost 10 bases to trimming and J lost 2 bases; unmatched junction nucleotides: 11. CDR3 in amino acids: CATSSGLAPTYEQYF. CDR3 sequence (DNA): TGTGCCACCTCCTCGGGACTAGCGCCTACCTACGAGCAGTACTTC.

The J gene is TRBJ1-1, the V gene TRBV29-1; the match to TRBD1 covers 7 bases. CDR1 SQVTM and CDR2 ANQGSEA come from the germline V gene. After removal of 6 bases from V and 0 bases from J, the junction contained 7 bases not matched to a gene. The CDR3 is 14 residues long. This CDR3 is CSVGGGALNTEAFF. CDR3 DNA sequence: TGCAGCGTCGGAGGGGGCGCTTTGAACACTGAAGCTTTCTTT. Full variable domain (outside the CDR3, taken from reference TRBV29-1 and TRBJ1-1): SAVISQKPSRDICQRGTSLTIQCQVDSQVTMMFWYRQQPGQSLTLIATANQGSEATYESGFVIDKFPISRPNLTFSTLTVSNMSPEDSSIYLCSVGGGALNTEAFFGQGTRLTVV.

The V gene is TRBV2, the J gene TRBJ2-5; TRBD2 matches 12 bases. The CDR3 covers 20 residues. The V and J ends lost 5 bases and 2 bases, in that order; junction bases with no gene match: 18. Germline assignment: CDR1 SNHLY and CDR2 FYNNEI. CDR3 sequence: CASSLMRASGRAPGQETQYF. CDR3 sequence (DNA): TGTGCCAGCAGTCTAATGAGGGCTAGCGGGAGGGCCCCGGGGCAAGAGACCCAGTACTTC.